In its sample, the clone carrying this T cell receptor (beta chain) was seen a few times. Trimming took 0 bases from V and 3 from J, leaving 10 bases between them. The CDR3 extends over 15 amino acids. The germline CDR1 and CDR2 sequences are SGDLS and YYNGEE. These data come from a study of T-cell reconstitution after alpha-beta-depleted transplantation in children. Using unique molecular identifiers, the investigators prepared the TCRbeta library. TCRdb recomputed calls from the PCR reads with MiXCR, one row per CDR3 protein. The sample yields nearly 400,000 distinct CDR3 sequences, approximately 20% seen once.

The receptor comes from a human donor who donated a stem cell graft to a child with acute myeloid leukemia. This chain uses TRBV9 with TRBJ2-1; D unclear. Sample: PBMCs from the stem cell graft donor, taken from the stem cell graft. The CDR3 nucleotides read TGTGCCAGCAGCGTAGATCCTAGTTTCTACAATGAGCAGTTCTTC. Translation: CASSVDPSFYNEQFF.